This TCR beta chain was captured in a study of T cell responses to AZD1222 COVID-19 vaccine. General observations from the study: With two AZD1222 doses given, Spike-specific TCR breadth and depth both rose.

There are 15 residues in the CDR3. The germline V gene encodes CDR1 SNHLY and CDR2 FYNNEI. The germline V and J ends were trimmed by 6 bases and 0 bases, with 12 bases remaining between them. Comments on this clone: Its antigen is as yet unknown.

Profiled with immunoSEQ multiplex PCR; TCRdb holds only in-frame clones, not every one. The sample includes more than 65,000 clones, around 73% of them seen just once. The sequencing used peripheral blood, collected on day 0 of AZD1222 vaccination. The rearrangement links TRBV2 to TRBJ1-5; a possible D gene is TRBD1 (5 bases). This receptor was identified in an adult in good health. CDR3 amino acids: CASRGTIYSNQPQHF. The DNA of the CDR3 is TGTGCCAGCAGGGGGACTATTTATAGCAATCAGCCCCAGCATTTT.